This T cell receptor (beta chain) was documented in a study of blood T cell repertoires in COVID-19. Across the study: Specimens from acute and convalescent COVID-19 originated in the United States, Italy and Spain.

In assigning cohorts, the study relied on participant-reported clinical history. The protocol was immunoSEQ multiplex PCR, while the TCRdb copy is restricted to in-frame clones and leaves out a portion. The profile covers hundreds of thousands of clones, with 87% appearing a single time and around 9.3% taken by the ten largest. The TCR sequence derives from a woman in her forties or fifties who had recovered from COVID-19. Sequencing was carried out using PBMCs or T cells enriched from blood (not recorded which).

The CDR3 spells CASSQWVPGQGATGANVLTF. CDR3 DNA: TGTGCCAGCAGCCAATGGGTACCGGGACAGGGGGCGACTGGGGCCAACGTCCTGACTTTC. The rearrangement uses TRBV14 and TRBJ2-6; 12 bases match TRBD1. This CDR3 contains 20 residues. CDR1 and CDR2 from the germline V gene are SGHDN and FVKESK. Trimming removed 2 bases from V and 2 bases from J; junction bases left unmatched: 10.